This entry lists 16 T cell receptor beta chains sequenced from one sample in a study of CD8+ T cells in alopecia areata. Extracted RNA was reverse transcribed into cDNA, the sequencing template. Sequencing used immunoSEQ multiplex PCR; TCRdb keeps in-frame clones, though not all of them. The sample lists around 70,000 clones, 29% occurring once. Treatment: oral pan-JAK inhibitor, 5-10 mg twice daily. The sample in question was CD8+ T cells sorted from blood, obtained at week 4, from a patient treated with tofacitinib. All receptors come from a human donor with alopecia areata.

The J gene is TRBJ2-2, the V gene TRBV29-1; 9 bases align to TRBD1. Losses at the gene ends were 6 bases for V and 7 bases for J; bases not matched to a gene: 3. The CDR3 sequence is 12 residues long. CDR1 SQVTM and CDR2 ANQGSEA come from the germline V gene. The CDR3 DNA is TGCAGCGTCCCGACAGGGGGCGGGGAGCTGTTTTTT. Translation gives CSVPTGGGELFF.

V usage is TRBV30 and J usage is TRBJ2-7; 9 positions agree with TRBD1. Germline CDR1 GTSNPN, CDR2 SVGIG (reference sequence). V was pared by 7 bases and J by 11 bases, with 15 bases of the junction left unmatched. The CDR3 totals 13 residues. CDR3 bases: TGTGCCTTGCTTCCGGGACAGGGATTCTCGGAGTACTTC. The encoded protein is CALLPGQGFSEYF.

This clone was counted a few times. The chain recombines TRBV2 with TRBJ1-1, with D possibly being TRBD1 (6 bases). Germline values: CDR1 SNHLY, CDR2 FYNNEI. V was trimmed by 5 bases and J by 4 bases, leaving 11 bases between them. This CDR3 has 13 amino acids. The CDR3, as DNA: TGTGCCAGCAGTATAACAGGGACCACTGAAGCTTTCTTT. Amino acids: CASSITGTTEAFF.

Of note for this clone: Relative to the germline gene, one junction end is altered; a read error may explain this. This chain joins TRBV7-7 and TRBJ2-1, with TRBD2 matching 11 bases. CDR1 is SSHAT, CDR2 FNYEAQ, per germline (reference sequence). This CDR3 comprises 16 residues. CDR3 nucleotide sequence: TGTGCTAGCAGCCAACTAGCGGGAGAACCCTACAATGAGCAGTTCTTC. Encoded protein: CASSQLAGEPYNEQFF.

In its sample, this clone was seen a few times. The chain links TRBV29-1 to TRBJ2-1, with D maybe TRBD1 (5 bases). Trimming pared 7 bases from V and 8 bases from J, leaving 12 bases between. The CDR3 is 11 residues long. Germline lookup yields CDR1 SQVTM and CDR2 ANQGSEA. CDR3 protein: CSGTQGHEQFF. CDR3 DNA sequence: TGCAGCGGAACTCAGGGCCATGAGCAGTTCTTC.

This clone was picked up a small number of times. The chain couples TRBV6-5 to TRBJ2-6; tentatively, D is TRBD1 (5 bases). V lost 5 bases and J lost 3, with 8 bases in between. Germline-derived CDR1 and CDR2 are MNHEY and SVGAGI. The CDR3 runs 14 residues. The chain's CDR3 is CASSDSGGANVLTF. CDR3 coding DNA: TGTGCCAGCAGTGACAGTGGTGGGGCCAACGTCCTGACTTTC.

The chain couples TRBV27 to TRBJ1-2; weak D call: TRBD1 (6 bases). Germline CDR1 is MNHEY and CDR2 is SMNVEV (reference sequence). Trimming stripped 0 bases from V and 7 bases from J, with 9 bases between. This CDR3 is built from 13 residues. The CDR3 sequence is CASSLSKGGGYTF. CDR3 DNA sequence: TGTGCCAGCAGTTTATCTAAGGGGGGTGGCTACACCTTC.

The CDR3 DNA reads as TGTGCCAGCAGCCAAGGGACAGGGGACTATGGCTACACCTTC. Amino acids: CASSQGTGDYGYTF. The chain uses TRBV7-6 and TRBJ1-2; 10 bases align to TRBD1. V was clipped by 5 bases and J by 3 bases; unmatched bases: 3. CDR1 is SGHVS, CDR2 FNYEAQ, per germline. The CDR3 runs 14 residues.

In nucleotides, the CDR3 is TGCGCCAGCAGCTTGGAGGGAAGAAACACTGAAGCTTTCTTT. This codes for CASSLEGRNTEAFF. V usage is TRBV5-1 and J usage is TRBJ1-1, with unresolved D. The V gene's germline CDR1 is SGHRS and CDR2 YFSETQ. The ends were cut back, 0 bases at V and 2 bases at J, with 8 bases in the middle. This CDR3 spans 14 amino acids.

This clone was seen a few times. The rearrangement joins TRBV27 to TRBJ2-5; D gene unclear. This CDR3 contains 13 residues. Germline V gives CDR1 MNHEY, CDR2 SMNVEV (reference sequence). With 4 bases removed from V and 5 bases from J, the gap between germline ends came to 11 bases. CDR3 sequence reads: CASSSSSRETQYF. The CDR3 DNA is TGTGCCAGCAGTTCGAGCTCCCGGGAGACCCAGTACTTC.

The gene calls are TRBV6-1 and TRBJ2-3; no definite D call. CDR1 is MNHNS, CDR2 SASEGT, per germline. The CDR3 spans 12 residues. V lost 6 bases and J lost 2, with 6 bases in between. CDR3 amino acids: CASSALTDTQYF. Written as DNA, the CDR3 is TGTGCCAGCAGCGCCCTCACAGATACGCAGTATTTT.

In this sample, this clone turned up a few times. The V and J genes are TRBV27 and TRBJ2-5; D not resolved. This CDR3 spans 15 amino acids. Germline V gene sequence: CDR1 MNHEY, CDR2 SMNVEV (reference sequence). V was clipped by 3 bases and J by 1 base, with 12 bases between them. Written as DNA, the CDR3 is TGTGCCAGCAGTTTCGTTGGCGGACGCCAAGAGACCCAGTACTTC. Protein product: CASSFVGGRQETQYF.

This clone was counted a few times. The gene calls are TRBV29-1 and TRBJ2-4, with a possible D match to TRBD1 (6 bases). Per the germline V gene, CDR1 is SQVTM and CDR2 is ANQGSEA. There are 15 residues in the CDR3. The V end was cut by 4 bases, the J end by 0 bases, with 13 bases between. The CDR3 is CSVAGQGLAKNIQYF. Here the CDR3 DNA reads TGCAGCGTTGCGGGCCAGGGGTTAGCCAAAAACATTCAGTACTTC.

This clone was detected only a few times. V is TRBV5-5 and J is TRBJ1-4; D call uncertain. V gave up 0 bases and J gave up 4 bases, with 16 bases separating them. The CDR3 spans 17 residues. Per the germline V gene, CDR1 is SGHKS and CDR2 is YYEKEE (reference sequence). CDR3 residues: CASSLVTPPRNNEKLFF. For the CDR3, the DNA is TGTGCCAGCAGCTTGGTGACCCCCCCGAGAAATAATGAAAAACTGTTTTTT.

This clone was detected a few times. In DNA form, the CDR3 reads TGTGCCAGCAGCGGCGGATGGGGGCAGGCCCAGTACTTC. It yields the protein CASSGGWGQAQYF. The chain employs TRBV7-9 and TRBJ2-5; possibly TRBD1 for D (6 bases). This CDR3 is built from 13 residues. Trimming shortened V by 5 bases and J by 9 bases, and 16 bases separated the two germline ends. The germline gives CDR1 SEHNR, CDR2 FQNEAQ (reference sequence).

This clone appeared a few times. The CDR3 is CASSQGQGWSSYEQYF. The CDR3 DNA follows: TGCGCCAGCAGCCAAGGACAGGGCTGGAGCTCCTACGAGCAGTACTTC. V is TRBV4-1 and J is TRBJ2-7, with 7 bases fitting TRBD1. There are 16 residues in the CDR3. Germline V gene data show CDR1 as MGHRA and CDR2 as YSYEKL. Trimming cost V 1 base and J 0 bases; bases outside gene matches: 6.